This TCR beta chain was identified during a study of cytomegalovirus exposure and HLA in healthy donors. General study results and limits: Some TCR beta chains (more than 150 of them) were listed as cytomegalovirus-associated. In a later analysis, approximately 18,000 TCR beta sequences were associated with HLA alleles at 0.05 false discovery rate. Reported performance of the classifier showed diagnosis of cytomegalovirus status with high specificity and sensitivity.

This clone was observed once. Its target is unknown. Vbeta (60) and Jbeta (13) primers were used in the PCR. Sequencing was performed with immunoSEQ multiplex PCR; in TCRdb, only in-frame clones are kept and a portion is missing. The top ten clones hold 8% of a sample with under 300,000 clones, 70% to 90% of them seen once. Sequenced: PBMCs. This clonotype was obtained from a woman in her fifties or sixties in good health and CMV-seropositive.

The CDR3 bases are TGTGCCAGAACAGGGAGTGGTGAAGCTTTCTTT. This codes for CARTGSGEAFF. The rearrangement links TRBV28 to TRBJ1-1, with a weak D call TRBD1 (6 bases). The CDR3 loop spans 11 amino acids. Germline V gene lookup returns CDR1 MDHEN and CDR2 SYDVKM. V lost 9 bases and J 7 bases, leaving 12 bases between the germline ends.